The rows below give T cell receptor beta chains drawn from one sample of a study of T-cell reconstitution after alpha-beta-depleted transplantation in children. TCRdb independently ran MiXCR on the PCR reads; one entry per CDR3 protein. The top ten clones hold approximately 20% of a sample with 73,000 or so distinct CDR3 sequences, approximately 5% of them seen once. Sequencing was performed on PBMCs, mostly from graft donor cells, taken 180 days after TCRalphabeta/CD19-depleted stem cell transplant. These receptors all stem from a boy younger than two who had a stem cell transplant for acute myeloid leukemia, so the T cells may come from the graft donor. Both conserved end residues are part of each CDR3. A D gene is named only where the DNA matches it firmly. The size field is filled for only some rows; it gives once, few, many or a size class.

V gene	clone size	J gene	CDR3 length	D gene	CDR3 protein	CDR3 DNA
TRBV3-1	many	TRBJ2-1	15	TRBD1	CASSYTGGGYNEQFF	TGTGCCAGCAGCTACACAGGGGGCGGTTACAATGAGCAGTTCTTC
TRBV29-1	many	TRBJ2-4	13	NA	CSVDSWDKNIQYF	TGCAGCGTGGACAGCTGGGACAAAAACATTCAGTACTTC
TRBV7-2	NA	TRBJ2-4	16	TRBD2	CASSLLSGGSKNIQYF	TGTGCCAGCAGCTTACTTAGCGGGGGTTCCAAAAACATTCAGTACTTC
TRBV12-3/TRBV12-4	NA	TRBJ2-6	17	NA	CASSFQGSHSGANVLTF	TGTGCCAGCAGTTTTCAGGGTTCTCACTCTGGGGCCAACGTCCTGACTTTC
TRBV5-1	many	TRBJ1-1	13	NA	CASSLVPNTEAFF	TGCGCCAGCAGCTTGGTCCCGAACACTGAAGCTTTCTTT
TRBV20-1	many	TRBJ2-3	16	NA	CSAREGPGHHTDTQYF	TGCAGTGCTAGAGAGGGTCCGGGACACCACACAGATACGCAGTATTTT
TRBV5-5	many	TRBJ2-5	15	TRBD2	CASSIDSGRGETQYF	TGTGCCAGCAGCATCGACAGCGGGAGAGGGGAGACCCAGTACTTC
TRBV18	many	TRBJ1-1	14	NA	CASSPARLNTEAFF	TGTGCCAGCTCACCAGCCAGGTTGAACACTGAAGCTTTCTTT
TRBV7-6	many	TRBJ2-7	16	NA	CASSLEQGSIPYEQYF	TGTGCCAGCAGCTTAGAGCAGGGGAGCATCCCCTACGAGCAGTACTTC
TRBV2	NA	TRBJ2-1	19	NA	CTISYPLGLAGLAYNEQFF	TGTACCATCAGTTACCCGCTGGGCTTGGCGGGGCTCGCCTACAATGAGCAGTTCTTC
TRBV20-1	many	TRBJ2-5	12	TRBD2	CSASSGGETQYF	TGCAGTGCATCTAGCGGGGGGGAGACCCAGTACTTC
TRBV12-3/TRBV12-4	many	TRBJ1-3	18	NA	CASSFGLISTVSGNTIYF	TGTGCCAGCAGTTTCGGTCTTATCTCGACGGTCTCTGGAAACACCATATATTTT
TRBV7-9	few	TRBJ1-1	13	TRBD1	CASSSSTGEEAFF	TGTGCCAGCAGCTCATCGACAGGGGAAGAAGCTTTCTTT
TRBV7-2	many	TRBJ1-4	16	TRBD1	CASSLAPGQVEEKLFF	TGTGCCAGCAGCTTAGCGCCCGGACAGGTGGAGGAAAAACTGTTTTTT
TRBV12-3/TRBV12-4	NA	TRBJ2-1	14	NA	CASSTLRQGSEQFF	TGTGCCAGCAGTACGCTCCGGCAGGGCAGTGAGCAGTTCTTC
TRBV7-3	many	TRBJ2-1	15	TRBD1	CASSLWTGSGNEQFF	TGTGCCAGCAGCCTATGGACAGGGTCTGGCAATGAGCAGTTCTTC
TRBV5-1	many	TRBJ2-7	12	NA	CASSHDQYEQYF	TGCGCCAGCAGCCACGACCAATACGAGCAGTACTTC
TRBV20-1	many	TRBJ2-1	12	TRBD2	CSAPGGVSEQFF	TGCAGTGCCCCGGGGGGGGTGAGTGAGCAGTTCTTC
TRBV5-1	many	TRBJ2-2	18	TRBD1	CASSPGFGQGADTGELFF	TGCGCCAGCAGCCCGGGCTTTGGACAGGGGGCTGACACCGGGGAGCTGTTTTTT
TRBV4-1	many	TRBJ2-2	16	TRBD2	CASSQDGLAIYGELFF	TGCGCCAGCAGCCAAGATGGACTAGCGATCTATGGGGAGCTGTTTTTT
TRBV27	many	TRBJ1-2	15	NA	CASSLSRVANYGYTF	TGTGCCAGCAGTTTATCCAGGGTTGCTAACTATGGCTACACCTTC
TRBV29-1	many	TRBJ2-3	14	NA	CSVDVGPYTDTQYF	TGCAGCGTTGATGTAGGACCATACACAGATACGCAGTATTTT